This T cell receptor beta chain was identified during a study of blood T cells in healthy people across ages. V lost 7 bases, J lost 5 bases, and 4 bases stayed unmatched. The germline CDR1 and CDR2 sequences are SNHLY and FYNNEI. This CDR3 spans 12 amino acids. Sample-barcoded 5' priming and a J-beta primer mix drove a second PCR of about 6 to 12 cycles. TCRdb reprocessed the 5' RACE reads with MiXCR, giving one entry per CDR3 protein. The top ten hold approximately 30% of the sample, which has approximately 830,000 distinct CDR3 sequences, around 62% seen once. The sample comprised blood. The V and J genes are TRBV2 and TRBJ1-2, with 7 nucleotides matching TRBD1. This clonotype originated in a man younger than 45 in good health. CDR3 amino acids: CASKGQTYGYTF. CDR3 DNA: TGTGCCAGCAAGGGACAGACTTATGGCTACACCTTC.